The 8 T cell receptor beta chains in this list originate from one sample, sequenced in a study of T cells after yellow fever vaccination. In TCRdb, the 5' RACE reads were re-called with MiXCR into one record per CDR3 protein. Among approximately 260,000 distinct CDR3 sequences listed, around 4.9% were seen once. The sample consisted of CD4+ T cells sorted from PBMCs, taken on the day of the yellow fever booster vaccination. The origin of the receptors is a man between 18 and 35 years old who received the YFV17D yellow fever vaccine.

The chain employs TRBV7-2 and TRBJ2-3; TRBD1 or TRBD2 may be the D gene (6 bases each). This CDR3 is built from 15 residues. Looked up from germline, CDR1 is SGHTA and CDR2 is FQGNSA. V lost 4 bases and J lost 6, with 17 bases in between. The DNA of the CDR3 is TGTGCCAGCAGCTCCGCCCGGGGGCCGGGGGATACGCAGTATTTT. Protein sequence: CASSSARGPGDTQYF. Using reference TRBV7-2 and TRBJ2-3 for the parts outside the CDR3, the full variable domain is GAGVSQSPSNKVTEKGKDVELRCDPISGHTALYWYRQSLGQGLEFLIYFQGNSAPDKSGLPSDRFSAERTGGSVSTLTIQRTQQEDSAVYLCASSSARGPGDTQYFGPGTRLTVL.

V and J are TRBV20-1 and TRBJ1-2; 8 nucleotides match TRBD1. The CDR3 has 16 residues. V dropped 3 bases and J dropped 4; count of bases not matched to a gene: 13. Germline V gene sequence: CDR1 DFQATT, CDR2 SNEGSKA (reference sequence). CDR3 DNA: TGCAGTGCTAGGAGACCTACCGACAGGGGACTCTATGGCTACACCTTC. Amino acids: CSARRPTDRGLYGYTF.

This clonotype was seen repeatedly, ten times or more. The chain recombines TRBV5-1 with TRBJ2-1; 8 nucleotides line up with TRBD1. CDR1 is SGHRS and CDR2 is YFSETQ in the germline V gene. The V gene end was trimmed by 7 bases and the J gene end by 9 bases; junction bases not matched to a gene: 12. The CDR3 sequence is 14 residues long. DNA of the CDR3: TGCGCCAGCCACGAGACAGGGGCAGAGGGTGAGCAGTTCTTC. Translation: CASHETGAEGEQFF.

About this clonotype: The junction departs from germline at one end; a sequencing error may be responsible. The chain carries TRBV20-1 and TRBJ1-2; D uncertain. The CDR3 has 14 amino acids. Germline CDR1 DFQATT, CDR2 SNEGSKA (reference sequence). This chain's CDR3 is CSARDPLRAGVLSF. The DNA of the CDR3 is TGCAGTGCTAGAGATCCCTTACGGGCTGGGGTTCTCAGCTTC.

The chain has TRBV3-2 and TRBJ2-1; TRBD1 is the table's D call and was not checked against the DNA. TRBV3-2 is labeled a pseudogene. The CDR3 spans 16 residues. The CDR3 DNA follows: TGTGCCAGCAGCCACGGACTGTCGAGCTCCTACAATGAGCAGTTCTTC. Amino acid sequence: CASSHGLSSSYNEQFF.

CDR3 nucleotide sequence: TGTGCCAGCAGTTGGCAGTCCTCTGGGGCCAACGTCCTGACTTTC. Translated: CASSWQSSGANVLTF. The V call is TRBV7-2, the J call TRBJ2-6; no reliable D call. The CDR3 has 15 residues. The V end lost 6 bases, the J end lost 0 bases, and 9 bases lay between the germline ends. CDR1 and CDR2 from the germline V gene are SGHTA and FQGNSA.

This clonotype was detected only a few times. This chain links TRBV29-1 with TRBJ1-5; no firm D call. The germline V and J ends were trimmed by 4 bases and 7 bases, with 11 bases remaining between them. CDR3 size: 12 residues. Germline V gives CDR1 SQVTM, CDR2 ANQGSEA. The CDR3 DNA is TGCAGCGTTGGCGCTCTCGGGCAGCCCCAGCATTTT. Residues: CSVGALGQPQHF.

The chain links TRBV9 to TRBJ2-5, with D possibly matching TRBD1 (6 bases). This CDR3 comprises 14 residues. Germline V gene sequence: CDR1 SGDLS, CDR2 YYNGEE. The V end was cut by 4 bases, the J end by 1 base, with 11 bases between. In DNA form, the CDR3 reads TGTGCCAGCAGCCCCCAGGGGATCCAAGAGACCCAGTACTTC. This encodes CASSPQGIQETQYF. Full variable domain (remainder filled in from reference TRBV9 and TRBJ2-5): DSGVTQTPKHLITATGQRVTLRCSPRSGDLSVYWYQQSLDQGLQFLIQYYNGEERAKGNILERFSAQQFPDLHSELNLSSLELGDSALYFCASSPQGIQETQYFGPGTRLLVL.